The entry below describes one T cell receptor beta chain. Its antigen is as yet unknown. This sample is part of a study of cytomegalovirus exposure and HLA in healthy donors. Study-wide points: The authors later found most CMV-associated TCR beta chains appeared HLA-restricted. Accounts indicate the classifier identified cytomegalovirus status with strong specificity and sensitivity.

The V end lost 1 base, the J end lost 8 bases, and 20 bases lay between the germline ends. The CDR3 is made up of 16 amino acids. Looked up from germline, CDR1 is SEHNR and CDR2 is FQNEAQ (reference sequence). A multiplex PCR was run with 60 Vbeta primers and 13 Jbeta primers. Sequencing used immunoSEQ multiplex PCR; TCRdb keeps in-frame clones, though not all of them. The table includes some 170,000 clones, 81% detected once. The V gene is TRBV7-9, the J gene TRBJ1-2; D possibly corresponds to TRBD1 (6 bases). Sequencing was done on a sample of PBMCs. This sequence was found in a woman between 18 and 30 years old in good health and CMV-seronegative. As DNA, the CDR3 is TGTGCCAGCAGCTTAGTTTCCCGGACAGACGCGGGCGGCTACACCTTC. It translates to CASSLVSRTDAGGYTF.